A single sample is the source of the 14 T cell receptor beta chains below, sequenced in a study of blood T cells in healthy people across ages. PCR was performed a second time for about 6 to 11 cycles using a sample-barcoded 5' primer and a J-beta primer mix. One entry per CDR3 protein results from TCRdb running MiXCR on the 5' RACE reads. The sample carries 980,000 or so distinct CDR3 sequences, roughly 48% recorded once. What was sequenced was blood. These receptors were taken from a man aged 30 to 45 in good health.

The chain links TRBV6-5 to TRBJ1-2; TRBD1 matches at 8 bases. The CDR3 sequence is 13 residues long. Germline CDR1 and CDR2: MNHEY and SVGAGI. Germline trimming cut 7 bases from V and 4 bases from J; bases unmatched to any gene: 5. CDR3 loop: CASIRGQGYGYTF. The DNA of the CDR3 is TGTGCCAGCATCAGGGGGCAAGGCTATGGCTACACCTTC.

This chain uses TRBV11-3 with TRBJ2-6, with D possibly matching TRBD1 (6 bases). Germline CDR1 is SGHNT and CDR2 is YENEEA. V lost 4 bases to trimming and J lost 0 bases, with 13 bases between them. The CDR3 runs to 17 residues. CDR3: CASSWTAQNSGANVLTF. DNA of the CDR3: TGTGCCAGCAGCTGGACAGCACAAAACTCTGGGGCCAACGTCCTGACTTTC. Full variable domain (outside the CDR3, taken from reference TRBV11-3 and TRBJ2-6): EAGVVQSPRYKIIEKKQPVAFWCNPISGHNTLYWYLQNLGQGPELLIRYENEEAVDDSQLPKDRFSAERLKGVDSTLKIQPAELGDSAVYLCASSWTAQNSGANVLTFGAGSRLTVL.

This chain connects TRBV27 to TRBJ2-1; D tentatively reads TRBD1 or TRBD2 (5 bases each). Germline lookup yields CDR1 MNHEY and CDR2 SMNVEV (reference sequence). The CDR3 length is 12 residues. V was trimmed by 1 base and J by 9 bases, leaving 7 bases between them. The CDR3 loop is CASSLWGSEQFF. Written as DNA, the CDR3 is TGTGCCAGCAGTTTATGGGGGAGTGAGCAGTTCTTC.

This sequence joins TRBV7-2 and TRBJ2-5; tentatively, D is TRBD2 (6 bases). The J call could be wrong; TRBJ2-7 is a better fit for the DNA end. The germline V gene encodes CDR1 SGHTA and CDR2 FQGNSA. This CDR3 is 14 amino acids long. As DNA, the CDR3 is TGTGCCAGCAGCTTAGTACTAGCAGTGAACGAGCAGTACTTC. Amino acids: CASSLVLAVNEQYF.

The rearrangement links TRBV5-1 to TRBJ2-1; D may be TRBD2 (6 bases). The CDR3 extends over 14 amino acids. V was shortened by 0 bases and J by 4 bases, with 8 bases between the two germline ends. In germline, CDR1 is SGHRS, CDR2 YFSETQ. The CDR3 spells CASSLAAGYNEQFF. The CDR3 DNA is TGCGCCAGCAGCTTGGCGGCGGGATACAATGAGCAGTTCTTC. Full variable domain (outside the CDR3, taken from reference TRBV5-1 and TRBJ2-1): KAGVTQTPRYLIKTRGQQVTLSCSPISGHRSVSWYQQTPGQGLQFLFEYFSETQRNKGNFPGRFSGRQFSNSRSEMNVSTLELGDSALYLCASSLAAGYNEQFFGPGTRLTVL.

The chain combines TRBV4-1 with TRBJ2-2; 7 bases align to TRBD1. Germline lookup yields CDR1 MGHRA and CDR2 YSYEKL. There are 17 residues in the CDR3. The V gene end was trimmed by 0 bases and the J gene end by 4 bases; junction bases not matched to a gene: 8. The CDR3 nucleotides read TGCGCCAGCAGCCAAGATTTTAAGGGGGCGGCCACCGGGGAGCTGTTTTTT. Translated: CASSQDFKGAATGELFF.

This chain uses TRBV29-1 with TRBJ2-5; a weak D match, TRBD2 (7 bases). This CDR3 region has 15 residues. Germline lookup yields CDR1 SQVTM and CDR2 ANQGSEA. V dropped 2 bases and J dropped 2 bases, with 15 bases sitting between them. CDR3 region: CSVEWRGRIQETQYF. The CDR3 nucleotides are TGCAGCGTTGAATGGCGGGGGCGAATTCAAGAGACCCAGTACTTC.

This chain links TRBV6-5 with TRBJ2-7; 7 bases align to TRBD1. CDR1 and CDR2 (germline): MNHEY, SVGAGI. This CDR3 has 14 amino acids. The J segment lost 3 bases and the V segment lost 6 bases, leaving 8 bases of the junction unmatched. The DNA of the CDR3 is TGTGCCAGCAGGACAGGGTTCCTGAGCTACGAGCAGTACTTC. Protein: CASRTGFLSYEQYF.

This clonotype has only a few counts. The rearrangement uses TRBV3-1 and TRBJ2-3; D gene uncertain. CDR3 length equals 14 residues. Trimming pared 4 bases from V and 4 bases from J, leaving 12 bases between. Germline V lookup: CDR1 LGHDT, CDR2 YNNKEL (reference sequence). The CDR3 sequence: CASSPRNPADTQYF. As DNA, the CDR3 is TGTGCCAGCAGCCCGAGGAACCCGGCAGATACGCAGTATTTT.

The V and J genes are TRBV6-4 and TRBJ2-1; D might be TRBD1 or TRBD2, each matching 6 bases. V lost 6 bases and J lost 7, with 19 bases in between. The germline V gene has CDR1 MRHNA and CDR2 SNTAGT. The CDR3 is 15 amino acids. CDR3 sequence: CASSQDPTGGNEQFF. The CDR3 DNA sequence: TGTGCCAGCAGCCAAGATCCGACAGGAGGGAATGAGCAGTTCTTC.

The chain joins TRBV5-1 to TRBJ1-2; D not certain. The CDR3 is made up of 13 amino acids. From germline, CDR1 is SGHRS and CDR2 YFSETQ. The germline V and J ends were trimmed by 0 bases and 12 bases, with 15 bases remaining between them. CDR3 DNA: TGCGCCAGCAGCTTGGCCCAAGAAAAGGGCCACACCTTC. This encodes CASSLAQEKGHTF.

The chain has TRBV12-3 or TRBV12-4 and TRBJ1-2; D possibly corresponds to TRBD1 (5 bases). This CDR3 has 14 amino acids. Deletions cut 3 bases from V and 0 bases from J, with 8 bases between. DNA of the CDR3: TGTGCCAGCAGTTTTTCGACAGCTAACTATGGCTACACCTTC. As protein: CASSFSTANYGYTF.

This chain connects TRBV18 to TRBJ2-2; D uncertain. The CDR3 is made up of 14 amino acids. Germline CDR1 is KGHSH and CDR2 is LQKENI. V was shortened by 0 bases and J by 6 bases, with 8 bases between the two germline ends. CDR3 nucleotide sequence: TGTGCCAGCTCACCACCAAGCGTTTCCGGGGAGCTGTTTTTT. It encodes CASSPPSVSGELFF.

This chain uses TRBV12-3 or TRBV12-4 with TRBJ2-5; 9 bases are a match to TRBD1. Trimming at V came to 2 bases and at J to 11 bases, leaving 9 bases not matched to a gene. The CDR3 loop spans 14 amino acids. For the CDR3, the DNA is TGTGCCAGCAGTTTATCGGGACAGGGTCCTCGGCAGTACTTC. This encodes CASSLSGQGPRQYF.